Each of the 26 T cell receptor beta chains below was sequenced from the same sample in a study of PD-1 blockade in classical Hodgkin lymphoma. Every patient experienced relapse after autologous stem cell transplantation, and brentuximab vedotin exposure varied. Measured with immunoSEQ multiplex PCR; TCRdb has only the in-frame clones, and not every one. The table shows more than 9,500 clones, with approximately 81% occurring only once. Sequences were derived from peripheral blood mononuclear cells (PBMCs), sampled at baseline. Receptor source: a human donor with classical Hodgkin lymphoma.

This sequence joins TRBV11-1 and TRBJ2-5; 7 nucleotides line up with TRBD2. The CDR3 totals 16 residues. Losses at the gene ends were 1 base for V and 2 bases for J; bases not matched to a gene: 7. The V gene's germline CDR1 is SGHAT and CDR2 FQDESV (reference sequence). Here the CDR3 DNA reads TGTGCCAGCAGCTTAGAGGAGGGAGCGGGACAAGAGACCCAGTACTTC. It specifies CASSLEEGAGQETQYF.

The rearrangement joins TRBV2 to TRBJ2-3; TRBD2 aligns across 9 bases. CDR3 length: 17 amino acids. CDR1 is SNHLY, CDR2 FYNNEI, per germline. Unmatched junction bases numbered 16, after V lost 8 bases and J lost 4 bases. The CDR3 DNA sequence: TGTGCCAGCCGACGCTCTGGTAGCGGGGGAATGGCAGATACGCAGTATTTT. This sequence encodes CASRRSGSGGMADTQYF.

The genes are TRBV6-1 and TRBJ2-5; 16 bases are shared with TRBD2. V lost 3 bases, J lost 4 bases, and 2 bases stayed unmatched. The CDR3 spans 16 residues. CDR1 MNHNS and CDR2 SASEGT come from the germline V gene. For the CDR3, the DNA is TGTGCCAGCAGTGAGGGGACTAGCGGGAGGGGAGAGACCCAGTACTTC. Protein sequence: CASSEGTSGRGETQYF.

The chain links TRBV5-1 to TRBJ1-6, with D possibly matching TRBD1 (5 bases). The length of the CDR3 is 15 residues. The ends were cut back, 4 bases at V and 5 bases at J, with 13 bases in the middle. Germline V gene lookup returns CDR1 SGHRS and CDR2 YFSETQ. CDR3 nucleotides: TGCGCCAGCAGCGAAGGGACGGGTAATAATTCACCCCTCCACTTT. Protein: CASSEGTGNNSPLHF.

The genes are TRBV30 and TRBJ1-1; D remains unclear. The V end was cut by 4 bases, the J end by 1 base, with 7 bases between. Germline V gives CDR1 GTSNPN, CDR2 SVGIG (reference sequence). The CDR3 covers 12 residues. The CDR3 reads CAWTWGNTEAFF. Written as DNA, the CDR3 is TGTGCCTGGACATGGGGGAACACTGAAGCTTTCTTT.

V is TRBV5-6 and J is TRBJ2-3; 8 positions agree with TRBD2. CDR1 is SGHDT, CDR2 YYEEEE, per germline. The CDR3 runs to 16 residues. The J segment lost 5 bases and the V segment lost 1 base, leaving 9 bases of the junction unmatched. CDR3 coding DNA: TGTGCCAGCAGCTTGATTCGGACTAGCCTGGGAGATACGCAGTATTTT. Translated, it gives CASSLIRTSLGDTQYF.

The chain employs TRBV6-5 and TRBJ1-2; weak D call: TRBD1 (5 bases). This CDR3 is built from 12 residues. V was shortened by 5 bases and J by 8 bases, with 12 bases between the two germline ends. Germline assignment: CDR1 MNHEY and CDR2 SVGAGI. For the CDR3, the DNA is TGTGCCAGCAGTGAATCAGGGTGGGGCTACACCTTC. Translated, it gives CASSESGWGYTF.

V and J are TRBV28 and TRBJ2-1, with 11 bases lining up with TRBD2. The CDR3 spans 16 residues. CDR1 MDHEN and CDR2 SYDVKM come from the germline V gene. The J segment lost 7 bases and the V segment lost 3 bases, leaving 8 bases of the junction unmatched. The CDR3 nucleotides read TGTGCCAGCAGTTTCCCGGGACTAGCGGCGGTGAATGAGCAGTTCTTC. Its translation is CASSFPGLAAVNEQFF. Based on the CDR3 plus reference TRBV28 and TRBJ2-1, the full variable domain is DVKVTQSSRYLVKRTGEKVFLECVQDMDHENMFWYRQDPGLGLRLIYFSYDVKMKEKGDIPEGYSVSREKKERFSLILESASTNQTSMYLCASSFPGLAAVNEQFFGPGTRLTVL.

By sample fraction, this clone is medium-sized. This chain connects TRBV6-1 to TRBJ1-2; unclear D gene. Trimming cost V 3 bases and J 5 bases, with 7 bases left between them. In germline, CDR1 is MNHNS, CDR2 SASEGT. CDR3 length: 12 amino acids. Here the CDR3 reads CASSDERYGYTF. In DNA form, the CDR3 reads TGTGCCAGCAGTGACGAGAGATATGGCTACACCTTC.

This clone occurred a few times. The rearrangement joins TRBV30 to TRBJ1-1; D remains ambiguous. Germline V gene sequence: CDR1 GTSNPN, CDR2 SVGIG (reference sequence). The CDR3 has 12 residues. Trimming cost V 0 bases and J 1 base, with 3 bases left between them. CDR3 residues: CAWSVSNTEAFF. The CDR3 DNA is TGTGCCTGGAGTGTATCGAACACTGAAGCTTTCTTT.

V gene TRBV30 combines with J gene TRBJ1-4; D is undetermined. The CDR3 sequence is 12 residues long. The ends were cut back, 2 bases at V and 6 bases at J, with 7 bases in the middle. Germline V CDR1 and CDR2: GTSNPN, SVGIG (reference sequence). The CDR3 DNA follows: TGTGCCTGGAGTTTCACATATGAAAAACTGTTTTTT. It is translated as CAWSFTYEKLFF.

This clone appeared once. The genes are TRBV7-2 and TRBJ1-5, with D unclear. Germline lookup yields CDR1 SGHTA and CDR2 FQGNSA. The CDR3 has 15 residues. Trimming stripped 5 bases from V and 1 base from J, with 12 bases between. DNA for the CDR3: TGTGCCAGCAGCCCGATTTTAGGGAGCAATCAGCCCCAGCATTTT. Its protein product is CASSPILGSNQPQHF. The complete variable domain, with remaining parts taken from reference TRBV7-2 and TRBJ1-5, reads GAGVSQSPSNKVTEKGKDVELRCDPISGHTALYWYRQSLGQGLEFLIYFQGNSAPDKSGLPSDRFSAERTGGSVSTLTIQRTQQEDSAVYLCASSPILGSNQPQHFGDGTRLSIL.

V usage is TRBV14 and J usage is TRBJ2-7, with D unresolved. Germline V gives CDR1 SGHDN, CDR2 FVKESK. CDR3 size: 13 residues. V lost 0 bases and J 7 bases, leaving 10 bases between the germline ends. The CDR3 DNA is TGTGCCAGCAGCCAAGATAATAGTCAGGAGCAGTACTTC. This gives the protein CASSQDNSQEQYF.

In this sample, this clone is medium-sized. This sequence joins TRBV11-3 and TRBJ2-3, with 9 bases identical to TRBD2. V trimming: 1 base; J trimming: 6 bases; junction bases outside the gene matches: 14. The CDR3 sequence is 18 residues long. Germline CDR1 reads SGHNT; CDR2 reads YENEEA. For the CDR3, the DNA is TGTGCCAGCAGCTTAGGTGGAGCGGGGGGCCCCAGGCCGGATACGCAGTATTTT. Residues: CASSLGGAGGPRPDTQYF.

This rearrangement joins TRBV19 to TRBJ2-1; weak D call: TRBD2 (7 bases). CDR1 and CDR2 from the germline V gene are LNHDA and SQIVND (reference sequence). The CDR3 runs to 11 residues. With 6 bases removed from V and 13 bases from J, the gap between germline ends came to 13 bases. CDR3 sequence: CASRGGAKQFF. The CDR3 DNA is TGTGCCAGTAGGGGGGGGGCCAAACAGTTCTTC.

The gene calls are TRBV9 and TRBJ2-2; D gene unclear. CDR1 and CDR2 from the germline V gene are SGDLS and YYNGEE. V lost 0 bases and J 10 bases, leaving 10 bases between the germline ends. The CDR3 contains 13 residues. Here the CDR3 reads CASSVGPLAELFF. As DNA, the CDR3 is TGTGCCAGCAGCGTAGGGCCGCTCGCGGAGCTGTTTTTT.

The chain recombines TRBV4-3 with TRBJ2-6, with D hard to call. Trimming took 8 bases from V and 0 from J, leaving 14 bases between them. The CDR3 is 16 residues long. The germline gives CDR1 LGHNA, CDR2 YSLEER. The CDR3 DNA is TGCGCCAGCCAATCCTCGCCTTCCTCTGGGGCCAACGTCCTGACTTTC. Protein: CASQSSPSSGANVLTF.

Points on this clone: A junction end diverges from the germline sequence, so it may reflect a read error. V and J are TRBV2 and TRBJ2-3; D unresolved. The CDR3 has 13 amino acids. Germline CDR1 is SNHLY and CDR2 is FYNNEI. The CDR3 DNA sequence: TGTTCCAGCAGTGAGCAGACCACAGATACGCAGTATTTT. Protein product: CSSSEQTTDTQYF.

This sequence joins TRBV5-1 and TRBJ1-6; 10 positions match TRBD1. Germline CDR1 and CDR2: SGHRS and YFSETQ. The CDR3 covers 15 residues. The ends lost 0 bases at V and 10 bases at J; junction bases unmatched: 4. DNA of the CDR3: TGCGCCAGCAGCTTGGGACAGGGGGCAGGGTCACCCCTCCACTTT. Translation gives CASSLGQGAGSPLHF.

This clone has just a few counts. The CDR3, as DNA: TGTGCCAGCAGCTTAATCCCCCCAATCCGGGACAGGGGGGCCGGGGAGCTGTTTTTT. Translated, it gives CASSLIPPIRDRGAGELFF. V gene TRBV11-2 combines with J gene TRBJ2-2, with 11 nucleotides matching TRBD1. Germline-derived CDR1 and CDR2 are SGHAT and FQNNGV. Trimming removed 2 bases from V and 6 bases from J; junction bases left unmatched: 14. The CDR3 runs to 19 residues.

The chain has TRBV6-5 and TRBJ1-5; TRBD1 might be the D (5 bases). V was shortened by 4 bases and J by 13 bases, with 17 bases between the two germline ends. This CDR3 is built from 13 residues. The germline V gene encodes CDR1 MNHEY and CDR2 SVGAGI. As DNA, the CDR3 is TGTGCCAGCAGTTCCGACGGGGCCGTAGAACAGCATTTT. It yields the protein CASSSDGAVEQHF.

The V call is TRBV30, the J call TRBJ1-5; possible D gene TRBD1, 5 bases. CDR3 length equals 14 residues. CDR1 is GTSNPN, CDR2 SVGIG, per germline (reference sequence). Trimming took 0 bases from V and 2 from J, leaving 8 bases between them. This chain's CDR3 is CAWSVLGGNQPQHF. The CDR3 DNA is TGTGCCTGGAGTGTCCTAGGGGGCAATCAGCCCCAGCATTTT. Drawing the rest from reference TRBV30 and TRBJ1-5, the complete variable domain is SQTIHQWPATLVQPVGSPLSLECTVEGTSNPNLYWYRQAAGRGLQLLFYSVGIGQISSEVPQNLSASRPQDRQFILSSKKLLLSDSGFYLCAWSVLGGNQPQHFGDGTRLSIL.

This clone appeared once. Here the CDR3 reads CASYNGPRKQPGANVLTF. Written as DNA, the CDR3 is TGCGCCAGCTACAACGGTCCGAGGAAGCAGCCTGGGGCCAACGTCCTGACTTTC. The chain carries TRBV4-1 and TRBJ2-6, with D unclear. This CDR3 spans 18 amino acids. In germline, CDR1 is MGHRA, CDR2 YSYEKL. V was cut by 8 bases and J by 2 bases, with 22 bases left in between.

The chain uses TRBV19 and TRBJ2-5, with TRBD2 matching 8 bases. The CDR3 sequence is 15 residues long. Germline V gene sequence: CDR1 LNHDA, CDR2 SQIVND (reference sequence). J was trimmed by 1 base and V by 3 bases; bases with no gene match: 4. The CDR3 is CASSIGGRPQETQYF. DNA for the CDR3: TGTGCCAGTAGTATTGGCGGGAGGCCCCAAGAGACCCAGTACTTC.

This clone came up once. V and J are TRBV5-1 and TRBJ2-2; D perhaps matches TRBD2 (7 bases). The CDR3 runs to 14 residues. Germline V gene lookup returns CDR1 SGHRS and CDR2 YFSETQ. Trimming removed 3 bases at V and 6 bases at J, with 12 bases between. CDR3 nucleotides: TGCGCCAGCAGCTCGGGGGGCGCGTCCGGGGAGCTGTTTTTT. This sequence encodes CASSSGGASGELFF.

The V gene is TRBV25-1, the J gene TRBJ2-5, with D perhaps TRBD2 (7 bases). This CDR3 has 18 residues. Germline CDR1 and CDR2: MGHDK and SYGVNS. Trimming pared 2 bases from V and 5 bases from J, leaving 24 bases between. The CDR3 loop reads CASSELPIRGGAGETQYF. In DNA form, the CDR3 reads TGTGCCAGCAGTGAACTCCCCATCCGAGGGGGGGCCGGGGAGACCCAGTACTTC.